These 32 T cell receptor beta chains were all obtained from the same sample, sequenced in a study of PD-L1 blockade in urothelial cancer. Clones were read by immunoSEQ multiplex PCR, and TCRdb kept only the in-frame ones, dropping some. This table holds 35,000 to 50,000 clones, approximately 80% found once. The sequencing used PBMCs, collected around atezolizumab (anti-PD-L1) treatment. The receptors shown here come from a man in his 70s with urothelial cancer.

V gene TRBV15 combines with J gene TRBJ2-1; 9 nucleotides agree with TRBD2. This CDR3 contains 16 residues. Germline CDR1 reads LNHNV; CDR2 reads YYDKDF (reference sequence). V trimming: 6 bases; J trimming: 10 bases; junction bases outside the gene matches: 16. In nucleotides, the CDR3 is TGTGCCACCAGTTCCTACTTTAGCGGGAGAGAAGGAGAGCAGTTCTTC. It translates to CATSSYFSGREGEQFF. Filled out from reference TRBV15 and TRBJ2-1, the complete variable domain reads DAMVIQNPRYQVTQFGKPVTLSCSQTLNHNVMYWYQQKSSQAPKLLFHYYDKDFNNEADTPDNFQSRRPNTSFCFLDIRSPGLGDTAMYLCATSSYFSGREGEQFFGPGTRLTVL.

This clone was observed a single time. This chain joins TRBV6-1 and TRBJ2-1, with TRBD2 matching over 11 bases. Germline lookup yields CDR1 MNHNS and CDR2 SASEGT. The CDR3 extends over 15 amino acids. V was pared by 6 bases and J by 8 bases, with 9 bases of the junction left unmatched. The CDR3 sequence is CASRATSGSTDEQFF. The CDR3, as DNA: TGTGCCAGCAGGGCTACTAGCGGGAGTACAGATGAGCAGTTCTTC.

This chain links TRBV9 with TRBJ2-4, with no clear D. V lost 3 bases, J lost 5 bases, and 9 bases lay in between. The CDR3 contains 13 residues. From germline, CDR1 is SGDLS and CDR2 YYNGEE. The DNA for the CDR3 is TGTGCCAGCAGCGCTGTTCCGGAAAACATTCAGTACTTC. Residues: CASSAVPENIQYF.

This clone was seen a handful of times. The chain is built from TRBV13 and TRBJ1-1; D is unresolved. Germline V CDR1 and CDR2: PRHDT, FYEKMQ (reference sequence). This CDR3 has 17 amino acids. V lost 2 bases and J lost 0, with 16 bases in between. The CDR3 region is CASSLWVREGMNTEAFF. The CDR3, as DNA: TGTGCCAGCAGCTTATGGGTCCGGGAGGGAATGAACACTGAAGCTTTCTTT.

The chain is built from TRBV11-2 and TRBJ2-3, with a weak D call TRBD1 (5 bases). The CDR3 is made up of 13 amino acids. From germline, CDR1 is SGHAT and CDR2 FQNNGV. Trimming shortened V by 5 bases and J by 2 bases, and 8 bases separated the two germline ends. The CDR3, as DNA: TGTGCCAGCAGCCGACAGAACACAGATACGCAGTATTTT. Its translation: CASSRQNTDTQYF.

The J gene is TRBJ2-5, the V gene TRBV5-1; TRBD2 agrees at 9 bases. The J segment lost 4 bases and the V segment lost 2 bases, leaving 6 bases of the junction unmatched. Germline loops: CDR1 SGHRS, CDR2 YFSETQ. The CDR3 runs to 15 residues. In nucleotides, the CDR3 is TGCGCCAGCAGCTTTAGCGGGAGCGGTGGAGAGACCCAGTACTTC. This encodes CASSFSGSGGETQYF.

The CDR3 reads CASSARWGPNEKLFF. The CDR3 nucleotides read TGCGCCAGCAGCGCCCGGTGGGGCCCAAATGAAAAACTGTTTTTT. The chain employs TRBV4-3 and TRBJ1-4, with D perhaps TRBD1 (5 bases). Germline values: CDR1 LGHNA, CDR2 YSLEER. V shed 5 bases and J shed 5 bases, with 15 bases lying between them. The CDR3 runs 15 residues.

The chain carries TRBV4-3 and TRBJ1-4; 9 positions match TRBD1. This CDR3 is built from 16 residues. The trim removed 0 bases at V and 3 bases at J, leaving 2 bases unmatched. Germline V gene sequence: CDR1 LGHNA, CDR2 YSLEER. The CDR3 sequence: CASSQEQGAANEKLFF. In nucleotides, the CDR3 is TGCGCCAGCAGCCAAGAACAGGGGGCAGCTAATGAAAAACTGTTTTTT.

The count of this clone is one. The rearrangement uses TRBV28 and TRBJ1-2, with 7 nucleotides matching TRBD1. The CDR3 has 12 amino acids. CDR1 is MDHEN, CDR2 SYDVKM, per germline. The V and J ends lost 6 bases and 2 bases, in that order; junction bases with no gene match: 0. The CDR3: CASSRGNYGYTF. The DNA for the CDR3 is TGTGCCAGCAGCAGGGGGAACTATGGCTACACCTTC.

The chain links TRBV20-1 to TRBJ2-3, with no clear D. Germline CDR1 DFQATT, CDR2 SNEGSKA (reference sequence). With 3 bases removed from V and 5 bases from J, the gap between germline ends came to 6 bases. This CDR3 spans 11 amino acids. CDR3 nucleotides: TGCAGTGCTAGGGCCCGAGATACGCAGTATTTT. Encoded protein: CSARARDTQYF.

V is TRBV5-1 and J is TRBJ1-1, with TRBD1 identical over 9 bases. CDR1 and CDR2 (germline): SGHRS, YFSETQ. V lost 3 bases to trimming and J lost 4 bases; unmatched junction nucleotides: 7. The CDR3 runs to 15 residues. The CDR3 loop is CASSWDREVGTEAFF. The CDR3 DNA follows: TGCGCCAGCAGCTGGGACAGGGAGGTGGGCACTGAAGCTTTCTTT.

The chain links TRBV28 to TRBJ1-1; 10 bases map to TRBD1. Looked up from germline, CDR1 is MDHEN and CDR2 is SYDVKM. V was clipped by 4 bases and J by 5 bases; unmatched bases: 7. This CDR3 has 15 amino acids. CDR3 loop: CASSSRRDRGTEAFF. The CDR3 DNA reads as TGTGCCAGCAGTTCCAGACGGGACAGGGGAACTGAAGCTTTCTTT.

This chain uses TRBV5-1 with TRBJ2-3; a weak D match, TRBD2 (6 bases). Germline V gene sequence: CDR1 SGHRS, CDR2 YFSETQ. The CDR3 covers 16 residues. V shed 3 bases and J shed 5 bases, with 19 bases lying between them. CDR3 region: CASSWGERLGGDTQYF. The CDR3 coding sequence is TGCGCCAGCAGCTGGGGGGAGCGCCTCGGGGGAGATACGCAGTATTTT.

The DNA of the CDR3 is TGTGCCAGCAGCCAGGGGACAGGGCAGGGCACTGAAGCTTTCTTT. It encodes CASSQGTGQGTEAFF. The chain is built from TRBV4-2 and TRBJ1-1; 9 bases are a match to TRBD1. The CDR3 consists of 15 residues. V shed 3 bases, J shed 4 bases, and the junction held 6 bases outside the gene matches. The germline CDR1 and CDR2 sequences are LGHNA and YNFKEQ.

This clone was picked up a small number of times. The V call is TRBV11-2, the J call TRBJ2-7; D may be TRBD2 (6 bases). This CDR3 comprises 16 residues. Germline-derived CDR1 and CDR2 are SGHAT and FQNNGV. V dropped 2 bases and J dropped 3 bases, with 17 bases sitting between them. The CDR3 reads CASSLNPRTTYYEQYF. The CDR3 bases are TGTGCCAGCAGCTTAAACCCCAGGACTACCTACTACGAGCAGTACTTC.

This clone was seen a single time. The rearrangement uses TRBV11-2 and TRBJ2-7; 7 nucleotides agree with TRBD1. Germline V gene data show CDR1 as SGHAT and CDR2 as FQNNGV. The CDR3 length is 15 residues. The V gene end was trimmed by 1 base and the J gene end by 4 bases; junction bases not matched to a gene: 7. Here the CDR3 DNA reads TGTGCCAGCAGCTTAGGGTCAAGGGGGCTATACGAGCAGTACTTC. Its translation: CASSLGSRGLYEQYF.

The chain has TRBV9 and TRBJ2-1; D perhaps matches TRBD2 (5 bases). V lost 3 bases, J lost 4 bases, and 17 bases lay in between. Germline values: CDR1 SGDLS, CDR2 YYNGEE. CDR3 size: 16 residues. For the CDR3, the DNA is TGTGCCAGCAGCGAGGGTCCCGGGAAACCATACAATGAGCAGTTCTTC. Translated, it gives CASSEGPGKPYNEQFF. The entire variable domain, with the rest obtained from reference TRBV9 and TRBJ2-1, is as follows: DSGVTQTPKHLITATGQRVTLRCSPRSGDLSVYWYQQSLDQGLQFLIQYYNGEERAKGNILERFSAQQFPDLHSELNLSSLELGDSALYFCASSEGPGKPYNEQFFGPGTRLTVL.

The gene calls are TRBV4-3 and TRBJ2-2; 11 bases line up with TRBD2. CDR1 and CDR2 (germline): LGHNA, YSLEER. The CDR3 extends over 16 amino acids. Losses at the gene ends were 3 bases for V and 4 bases for J; bases not matched to a gene: 4. CDR3 DNA sequence: TGCGCCAGCAGCCAGGGACTAGCGGATATCACCGGGGAGCTGTTTTTT. This gives the protein CASSQGLADITGELFF.

This clone was seen just once. The chain links TRBV7-2 to TRBJ2-2; maybe TRBD2 (6 bases). Germline V gene data show CDR1 as SGHTA and CDR2 as FQGNSA. V lost 5 bases to trimming and J lost 1 base, with 11 bases between them. The CDR3 has 15 residues. Here the CDR3 DNA reads TGTGCCAGCAGCCGGGGAGCGGGGAACACCGGGGAGCTGTTTTTT. Translated, it gives CASSRGAGNTGELFF.

The genes are TRBV4-1 and TRBJ2-2, with 10 bases aligning to TRBD2. Germline V gives CDR1 MGHRA, CDR2 YSYEKL. This CDR3 has 16 residues. V shed 4 bases and J 1 base; nucleotides not matched to a gene: 3. The CDR3 loop is CASSLGLAENTGELFF. The CDR3 DNA follows: TGCGCCAGCAGCCTCGGACTAGCGGAGAACACCGGGGAGCTGTTTTTT.

J is TRBJ1-1 and V is TRBV7-3; D call uncertain. Germline CDR1 SGHTA, CDR2 FQGTGA. The V gene lost 5 bases and the J gene lost 3 bases, with 16 bases spanning the gap. CDR3 size: 15 residues. CDR3 in amino acids: CASSLNRVGDTEAFF. The CDR3 nucleotides are TGTGCCAGCAGCCTAAATCGGGTCGGGGACACTGAAGCTTTCTTT.

The CDR3 spells CASSLYEGQGAYGANVLTF. The CDR3 bases are TGTGCCAGCAGCTTGTATGAGGGACAGGGGGCATATGGGGCCAACGTCCTGACTTTC. This rearrangement joins TRBV5-4 to TRBJ2-6; 12 bases line up with TRBD1. The V and J ends lost 1 base and 3 bases, in that order; junction bases with no gene match: 8. The CDR3 runs 19 residues. The germline CDR1 and CDR2 sequences are SGHNT and YYREEE (reference sequence).

The genes are TRBV10-3 and TRBJ2-7; 11 nucleotides agree with TRBD1. Germline V lookup: CDR1 ENHRY, CDR2 SYGVKD. V dropped 10 bases and J dropped 3; count of bases not matched to a gene: 2. The CDR3 is 12 amino acids. In DNA form, the CDR3 reads TGTGCCACCGGGACAGGGGGCTACGAGCAGTACTTC. It translates to CATGTGGYEQYF.

The V call is TRBV5-4, the J call TRBJ2-7; 7 nucleotides match TRBD1. Losses at the gene ends were 0 bases for V and 3 bases for J; bases not matched to a gene: 6. Per the germline V gene, CDR1 is SGHNT and CDR2 is YYREEE (reference sequence). The CDR3 is 15 residues long. CDR3 DNA: TGTGCCAGCAGCTTGGCGGAAGGGACAGTCTACGAGCAGTACTTC. Amino acids: CASSLAEGTVYEQYF.

J is TRBJ2-5 and V is TRBV29-1, with 7 positions matching TRBD2. The V gene's germline CDR1 is SQVTM and CDR2 ANQGSEA. CDR3 size: 13 residues. J lost 6 bases, V lost 3 bases, and 7 bases had no gene match. CDR3 protein: CSVDNSGTKTQYF. CDR3 nucleotides: TGCAGCGTTGACAACAGCGGGACTAAGACCCAGTACTTC.

This rearrangement joins TRBV29-1 to TRBJ1-1; 7 bases line up with TRBD1. CDR3 length equals 14 residues. Trimming removed 3 bases from V and 8 bases from J; junction bases left unmatched: 12. CDR1 and CDR2 from the germline V gene are SQVTM and ANQGSEA. CDR3 in amino acids: CSVDRSGGTAEAFF. The CDR3 DNA reads as TGCAGCGTTGACCGGTCCGGAGGGACAGCCGAAGCTTTCTTT.

This rearrangement joins TRBV28 to TRBJ2-5; D ambiguous. The CDR3 covers 12 residues. V lost 3 bases, J lost 7 bases, and 9 bases lay in between. The V gene's germline CDR1 is MDHEN and CDR2 SYDVKM. The CDR3 DNA sequence: TGTGCCAGCAGTTTTTCCGAGGCGACCCAGTACTTC. Its protein product is CASSFSEATQYF.

The J gene is TRBJ2-2, the V gene TRBV30; TRBD2 aligns across 13 bases. In germline, CDR1 is GTSNPN, CDR2 SVGIG (reference sequence). There are 14 residues in the CDR3. The V segment lost 5 bases and the J segment 4 bases; nucleotides outside the gene matches: 1. The CDR3 loop is CAWRLAGGTGELFF. The CDR3 DNA sequence: TGTGCCTGGCGACTAGCGGGAGGCACCGGGGAGCTGTTTTTT.

This clone has only a few counts. V usage is TRBV7-6 and J usage is TRBJ2-5; unclear D gene. CDR3 length: 12 amino acids. Trimming stripped 5 bases from V and 4 bases from J, with 8 bases between. Per germline, CDR1 SGHVS and CDR2 FNYEAQ. The CDR3 nucleotides are TGTGCCAGCAGCCCATCCATAGAGACCCAGTACTTC. Residues: CASSPSIETQYF.

The V gene is TRBV27, the J gene TRBJ1-1, with D perhaps matching TRBD1 (6 bases). V was pared by 0 bases and J by 8 bases, with 10 bases between. CDR3 length: 13 residues. The germline gives CDR1 MNHEY, CDR2 SMNVEV (reference sequence). CDR3 in amino acids: CASSLSGTLEAFF. CDR3 in DNA: TGTGCCAGCAGTTTATCGGGGACATTGGAAGCTTTCTTT.

J is TRBJ2-2 and V is TRBV11-3; 7 positions match TRBD2. This CDR3 spans 15 amino acids. CDR1 is SGHNT and CDR2 is YENEEA in the germline V gene. V shed 3 bases, J shed 0 bases, and the junction held 1 base outside the gene matches. The CDR3 is CASSLGGTNTGELFF. In DNA, the CDR3 is TGTGCCAGCAGCTTGGGGGGGACGAACACCGGGGAGCTGTTTTTT.

The sample holds one count of this clone. This rearrangement joins TRBV6-1 to TRBJ1-4, with D hard to call. The CDR3 is 14 residues long. CDR1 MNHNS and CDR2 SASEGT come from the germline V gene. Trimming took off 7 bases at V and 8 bases at J, with 17 bases between the two ends. CDR3 DNA: TGTGCCAGCAACGGCGGGTTAGGTTACGAAAAACTGTTTTTT. Amino acid sequence: CASNGGLGYEKLFF.